The entry that follows covers one TCR beta chain sequence. This clone was detected many times. Its antigen remains undetermined. Base qualities were left out, and no much larger clone turns up one base away. The sample is drawn from a study of metastatic and nonmetastatic thyroid tumors (dated by TCRdb to the early 2020s). Notes on the research overall: For patients with malignant and with benign thyroid disease, the researchers compared repertoires between peripheral blood samples and tumor or nodule tissue samples.

Taken from cysteine to phenylalanine, the CDR3 has 12 residues. Left in the record is the CDR3 DNA by itself, 36 bases read in frame from the first base. The germline V gene supplies CDR1 SNHLY and CDR2 FYNNEI. V is cut back by 9 bases and J by 4 bases, with 2 bases in the junction unmatched. The investigation overall reported the following: In both blood and tumor samples, TCR beta diversity was reported to be significantly higher in malignant tumors than in benign nodules.

Libraries were prepared through PCR. Sequencing was carried out with an Illumina HiSeq 4000. High-throughput sequencing was used to profile the TCR beta-chain CDR3 region of every patient. Per the original workflow: A classifier to discriminate distant-metastatic papillary thyroid cancer patients was built from CDR3 differences across clinicopathological groups. Repertoire diversity was assessed with the Shannon index, and tumor-blood repertoire similarity with the Morisita-Horn index. TCRdb reworked the public reads: Q25 trimming with fastp, MiXCR clone assembly, productive beta chains retained. What appears here as the V and J calls and clone size reflects TCRdb's work, not the paper's. The table for this sample lists about 25,000 clones; more than 20% of them were counted only once. The ten largest clones add up to 13% of the sample. No patient had received any treatment before thyroid surgery. Using T-cell receptor beta sequencing, the study looked back at clinical samples from patients collected from the early 2010s to the late 2010s.

The rearrangement combines TRBV2 with TRBJ2-1, with 8 bases matching TRBD1. The TCR originated in a male donor with papillary thyroid cancer or a benign thyroid nodule (not recorded which). Some clones in this sample may be carry-over from other donors' samples. The sample comprised blood. The nucleotide sequence reads as follows: TGTGCCAGTGGACAGGGATACAATGAGCAGTTCTTC. Translated, this is CASGQGYNEQFF.